The rows below give T cell receptor beta chains drawn from one sample of a study of brain T cells in children with intractable seizures. Assay: immunoSEQ multiplex PCR; the TCRdb copy retains only in-frame clones and omits some. The sample carries under 400,000 clones, over 90% recorded once. The specimen was peripheral blood, collected roughly 5 months after surgery. The receptors originated from a boy under two years old with tuberous sclerosis and intractable seizures. Each CDR3 is given without its conserved first and last residue. The listing skips clone size in some rows; elsewhere it reads once, few, many or a size class.

size,J,V,CDR3
NA,TRBJ2-7,TRBV19,ASSKDNPFYEQY
NA,TRBJ1-1,TRBV5-1,ASSSTGGSEAF
NA,TRBJ2-7,TRBV28,ASSFLGGEVGHEQY
NA,TRBJ2-1,TRBV19,ASSILGAGGMSSYNEQF
NA,TRBJ1-5,TRBV6-6,ASSYYSGENQPQH
NA,TRBJ2-1,TRBV6-2/TRBV6-3,ASSYPDGPPYNEQF
once,TRBJ2-7,TRBV9,ASSPPRTPGGYEQY
NA,TRBJ1-2,TRBV4-1,ASSQGQGWYGYT
NA,TRBJ2-7,TRBV4-2,ASSQEYIAYEQY
NA,TRBJ1-1,TRBV5-5,ASSLDWSRELT
NA,TRBJ1-1,TRBV5-1,ASSRDRDTEAF
NA,TRBJ1-4,TRBV19,ASSMLSINEKLF
NA,TRBJ2-2,TRBV30,AWNRDTGELF
NA,TRBJ2-1,TRBV4-1,ASSQVLRDIYNEQF
NA,TRBJ2-5,TRBV10-3,AISELFTAGGFQETQY
NA,TRBJ1-1,TRBV10-3,ATGTLNTEAF
NA,TRBJ2-1,TRBV10-1,ASRTSGGYNEQF
NA,TRBJ1-1,TRBV4-1,ASSRPGQMNTEAF
NA,TRBJ1-5,TRBV19,ASSITEYSNQPQH
NA,TRBJ1-1,TRBV2,ASDAEGSEAF
NA,TRBJ2-5,TRBV4-1,ASSQERSETQY
NA,TRBJ1-4,TRBV2,ASSVEQGAGEKLF
NA,TRBJ2-7,TRBV12-3/TRBV12-4,ASSFSHEQY
few,TRBJ2-7,TRBV4-1,ASSSGQYLYEQY
NA,TRBJ1-1,TRBV18,ASSPKGTFFIEAF
NA,TRBJ2-1,TRBV30,AWSGYNEQF
NA,TRBJ2-1,TRBV3-1/TRBV3-2,ASSQVRASGGATYNEQF
NA,TRBJ1-1,TRBV6-5,ASSYRSFRGNTEAF
NA,TRBJ2-7,TRBV30,AWSVGLANEQY
NA,TRBJ1-2,TRBV29-1,SVEDRDRGYT
NA,TRBJ1-2,TRBV15,ATSRRDSGYT
once,TRBJ2-1,TRBV4-1,ASTSGDRATHEQF
NA,TRBJ1-5,TRBV2,ASSEQDSGVQPQH
NA,TRBJ2-1,TRBV24-1,ATSDPARTVYGEQF
NA,TRBJ2-7,TRBV13,ASSQGRGTYEQY
NA,TRBJ2-3,TRBV27,ASLDGRHTDTQY
NA,TRBJ1-2,TRBV10-2,ASRWFFGSGYT
NA,TRBJ2-7,TRBV11-3,ASSSPPWGAQPSYEQY
NA,TRBJ2-7,TRBV6-5,ASSYSPGVGYEQY
once,TRBJ2-7,TRBV14,ASSQGWGTYEQY
NA,TRBJ2-7,TRBV5-1,ASQTGTSGGALLYEQY
NA,TRBJ2-3,TRBV7-3,ASSSGFDTDTQY